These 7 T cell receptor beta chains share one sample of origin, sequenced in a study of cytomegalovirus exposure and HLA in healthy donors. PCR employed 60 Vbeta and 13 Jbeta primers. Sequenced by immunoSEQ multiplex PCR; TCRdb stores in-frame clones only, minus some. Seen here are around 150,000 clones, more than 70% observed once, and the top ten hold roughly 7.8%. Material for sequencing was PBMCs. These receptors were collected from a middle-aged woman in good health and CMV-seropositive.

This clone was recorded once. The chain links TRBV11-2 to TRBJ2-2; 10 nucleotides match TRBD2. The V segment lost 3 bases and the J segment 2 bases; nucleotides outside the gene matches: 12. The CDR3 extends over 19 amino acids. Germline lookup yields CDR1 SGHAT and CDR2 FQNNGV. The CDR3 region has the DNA TGTGCCAGCAGCTTGTTACTAGCGGGAACAGGTAGAAACACCGGGGAGCTGTTTTTT. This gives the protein CASSLLLAGTGRNTGELFF. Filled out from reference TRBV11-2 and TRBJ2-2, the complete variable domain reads EAGVAQSPRYKIIEKRQSVAFWCNPISGHATLYWYQQILGQGPKLLIQFQNNGVVDDSQLPKDRFSAERLKGVDSTLKIQPAKLEDSAVYLCASSLLLAGTGRNTGELFFGEGSRLTVL.

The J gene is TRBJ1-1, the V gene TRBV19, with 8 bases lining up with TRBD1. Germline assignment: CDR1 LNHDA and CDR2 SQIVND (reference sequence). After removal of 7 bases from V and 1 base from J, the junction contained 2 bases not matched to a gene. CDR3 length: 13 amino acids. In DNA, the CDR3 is TGTGCCAGTATAGGACAGGGGAACACTGAAGCTTTCTTT. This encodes CASIGQGNTEAFF.

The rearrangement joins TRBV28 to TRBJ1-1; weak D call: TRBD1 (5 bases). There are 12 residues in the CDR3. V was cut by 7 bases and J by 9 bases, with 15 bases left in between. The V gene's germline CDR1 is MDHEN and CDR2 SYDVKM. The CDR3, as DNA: TGTGCCAGCAACTCGGGGGATTGGCAAGCTTTCTTT. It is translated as CASNSGDWQAFF.

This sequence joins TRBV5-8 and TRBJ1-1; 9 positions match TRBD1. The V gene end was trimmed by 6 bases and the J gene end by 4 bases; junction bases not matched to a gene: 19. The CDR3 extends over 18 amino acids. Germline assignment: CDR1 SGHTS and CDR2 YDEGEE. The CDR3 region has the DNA TGTGCCAGCACCCTGGGGTTCCGGGACAGGGTAATTTTCACTGAAGCTTTCTTT. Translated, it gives CASTLGFRDRVIFTEAFF.

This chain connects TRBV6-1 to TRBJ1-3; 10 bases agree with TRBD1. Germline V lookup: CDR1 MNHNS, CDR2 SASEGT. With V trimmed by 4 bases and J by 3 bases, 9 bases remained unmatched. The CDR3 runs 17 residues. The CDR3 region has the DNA TGTGCCAGCAGTGTTCCTAGACAGGGGGCAGGTGGAAACACCATATATTTT. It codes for CASSVPRQGAGGNTIYF.

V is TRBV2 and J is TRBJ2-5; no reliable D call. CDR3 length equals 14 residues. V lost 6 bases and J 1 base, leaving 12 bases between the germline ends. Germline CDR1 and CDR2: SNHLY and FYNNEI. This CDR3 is CASSTWRIQETQYF. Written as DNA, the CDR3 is TGTGCCAGCAGCACCTGGCGGATCCAAGAGACCCAGTACTTC.

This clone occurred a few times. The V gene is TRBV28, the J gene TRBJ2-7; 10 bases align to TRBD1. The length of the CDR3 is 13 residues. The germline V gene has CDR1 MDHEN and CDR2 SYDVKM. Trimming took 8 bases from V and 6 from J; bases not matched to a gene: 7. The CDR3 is CASGTGTGVEQYF. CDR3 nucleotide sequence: TGTGCCAGCGGGACCGGGACAGGGGTCGAGCAGTACTTC.